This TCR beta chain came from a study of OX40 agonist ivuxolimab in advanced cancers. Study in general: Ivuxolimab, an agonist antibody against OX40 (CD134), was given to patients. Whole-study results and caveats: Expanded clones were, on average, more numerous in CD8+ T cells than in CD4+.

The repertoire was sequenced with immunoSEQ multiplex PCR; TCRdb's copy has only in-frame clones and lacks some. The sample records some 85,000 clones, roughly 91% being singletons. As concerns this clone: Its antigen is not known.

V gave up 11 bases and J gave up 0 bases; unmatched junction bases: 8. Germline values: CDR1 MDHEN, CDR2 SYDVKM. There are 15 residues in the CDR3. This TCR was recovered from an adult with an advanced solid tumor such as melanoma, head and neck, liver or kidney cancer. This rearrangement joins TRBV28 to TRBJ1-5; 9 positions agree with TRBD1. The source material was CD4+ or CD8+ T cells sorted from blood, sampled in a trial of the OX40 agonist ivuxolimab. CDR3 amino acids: CASGQGGPSNQPQHF. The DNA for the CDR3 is TGTGCCTCGGGACAGGGAGGACCTAGCAATCAGCCCCAGCATTTT.